One and the same sample provided the 25 T cell receptor beta chains below, sequenced in a study of PD-L1 blockade in urothelial cancer. Here immunoSEQ multiplex PCR was the method, and the copy in TCRdb shows in-frame clones only, minus some. The repertoire holds around 71,000 clones, about 82% seen once, with less than 8.5% in the top ten. Time point noted: pretreatment peripheral blood. This specimen consisted of PBMCs, obtained around atezolizumab (anti-PD-L1) treatment. The receptors were sampled from a man between 40 and 49 years old with urothelial cancer.

Many counts were recorded for this clone. The rearrangement links TRBV6-1 to TRBJ2-3, with TRBD1 matching over 9 bases. CDR3 length: 13 residues. The V gene's germline CDR1 is MNHNS and CDR2 SASEGT. The V gene end was trimmed by 6 bases and the J gene end by 3 bases; junction bases not matched to a gene: 1. The CDR3 protein is CASRDRGTDTQYF. CDR3 coding DNA: TGTGCCAGCAGGGACAGGGGAACAGATACGCAGTATTTT.

The chain employs TRBV29-1 and TRBJ2-7; TRBD2 matches 14 bases. The V and J ends lost 2 bases and 4 bases, in that order; junction bases with no gene match: 4. CDR1 SQVTM and CDR2 ANQGSEA come from the germline V gene. The CDR3 covers 15 residues. CDR3 residues: CSVERGLAGVYEQYF. The CDR3 DNA reads as TGCAGCGTTGAACGGGGACTAGCGGGAGTATACGAGCAGTACTTC.

The rearrangement links TRBV11-2 to TRBJ2-7; TRBD1 agrees at 8 bases. The junction had 10 bases not matched to a gene; V was cut back by 4 bases and J by 5 bases. The CDR3 spans 15 residues. Germline V gene data show CDR1 as SGHAT and CDR2 as FQNNGV. CDR3: CASSSSYRGNHEQYF. For the CDR3, the DNA is TGTGCCAGCAGCTCAAGTTACAGGGGGAATCACGAGCAGTACTTC.

This clone came up once. The chain links TRBV4-1 to TRBJ1-2, with D possibly matching TRBD1 (5 bases). Germline loops: CDR1 MGHRA, CDR2 YSYEKL. Trimming shortened V by 3 bases and J by 2 bases, and 7 bases separated the two germline ends. The CDR3 covers 13 residues. CDR3: CASSQRTNYGYTF. CDR3 nucleotide sequence: TGCGCCAGCAGCCAGAGGACAAACTATGGCTACACCTTC.

The chain recombines TRBV19 with TRBJ1-5, with D perhaps matching TRBD1 (5 bases). Trimming removed 6 bases from V and 4 bases from J, with 13 bases in between. Germline CDR1 reads LNHDA; CDR2 reads SQIVND (reference sequence). This CDR3 region has 14 residues. In DNA form, the CDR3 reads TGTGCCAGTAGCACCGGGGGATTTAATCAGCCCCAGCATTTT. Translating gives CASSTGGFNQPQHF.

The genes are TRBV6-5 and TRBJ2-7, with 9 positions matching TRBD1. CDR3 size: 15 residues. CDR1 MNHEY and CDR2 SVGAGI come from the germline V gene. V lost 3 bases to trimming and J lost 6 bases; unmatched junction nucleotides: 9. CDR3 nucleotide sequence: TGTGCCAGCAGTTATTCTGGGACAGGGATTCGCGAGCAGTACTTC. Translating gives CASSYSGTGIREQYF.

The V and J genes are TRBV6-5 and TRBJ1-1; the D gene is possibly TRBD1 (5 bases). The germline CDR1 and CDR2 sequences are MNHEY and SVGAGI. Trimming left V 6 bases short and J 5 bases short, with 16 bases between. The CDR3 runs 14 residues. This CDR3 is CASRSSTGGTEAFF. For the CDR3, the DNA is TGTGCCAGCAGATCGTCTACGGGGGGGACTGAAGCTTTCTTT.

This clone was detected only a few times. The chain links TRBV7-8 to TRBJ2-2; 11 positions match TRBD2. The junction had 11 bases not matched to a gene; V was cut back by 2 bases and J by 0 bases. Germline CDR1 and CDR2: SGHVS and FQNEAQ. The CDR3 spans 20 residues. Written as DNA, the CDR3 is TGTGCCAGCAGCTTAAATCAAAGGACTAGCGGGTTCGCGAACACCGGGGAGCTGTTTTTT. Protein product: CASSLNQRTSGFANTGELFF. The variable domain in full, with the rest retrieved from reference TRBV7-8 and TRBJ2-2, is GAGVSQSPRYKVAKRGQDVALRCDPISGHVSLFWYQQALGQGPEFLTYFQNEAQLDKSGLPSDRFFAERPEGSVSTLKIQRTQQEDSAVYLCASSLNQRTSGFANTGELFFGEGSRLTVL.

The rearrangement links TRBV7-6 to TRBJ2-1, with D perhaps TRBD2 (5 bases). Trimming took off 0 bases at V and 4 bases at J, with 10 bases between the two ends. Germline CDR1 is SGHVS and CDR2 is FNYEAQ. The CDR3 is 15 residues long. The DNA for the CDR3 is TGTGCCAGCAGCTTAGCCAGCGGCGGGTACAATGAGCAGTTCTTC. It codes for CASSLASGGYNEQFF.

This clone has just a few counts. The rearrangement links TRBV10-3 to TRBJ2-1; maybe TRBD1 (7 bases). Per germline, CDR1 ENHRY and CDR2 SYGVKD. This CDR3 has 15 residues. The ends were cut back, 3 bases at V and 9 bases at J, with 18 bases in the middle. The CDR3 spells CAISESEGALTEQFF. The DNA for the CDR3 is TGTGCCATCAGTGAATCGGAGGGGGCGCTGACTGAGCAGTTCTTC.

The table lists this clone with a count of one. The genes are TRBV12-5 and TRBJ2-2; D call uncertain. CDR1 LGHNT and CDR2 FRNRAP come from the germline V gene. The length of the CDR3 is 13 residues. The CDR3 bases are TGTGCGTTTTCCCGCGCCAACACCGGGGAGCTGTTTTTT. This translates into CAFSRANTGELFF.

The chain is built from TRBV25-1 and TRBJ2-5, with D perhaps matching TRBD2 (6 bases). Trimming stripped 6 bases from V and 4 bases from J, with 12 bases between. The CDR3 contains 13 residues. In germline, CDR1 is MGHDK, CDR2 SYGVNS. Here the CDR3 reads CASRGGIGETQYF. The CDR3 DNA follows: TGTGCCAGCAGGGGAGGTATAGGAGAGACCCAGTACTTC.

The genes are TRBV5-4 and TRBJ2-1; possible D gene TRBD1, 5 bases. Trimming shortened V by 4 bases and J by 6 bases, and 20 bases separated the two germline ends. The CDR3 extends over 16 amino acids. The germline V gene encodes CDR1 SGHNT and CDR2 YYREEE (reference sequence). The CDR3 is CASSRGTEIVPNEQFF. The CDR3, as DNA: TGTGCCAGCAGCAGGGGCACTGAGATAGTGCCCAATGAGCAGTTCTTC.

There are a few counts of this clone. J is TRBJ2-2 and V is TRBV18; D is possibly TRBD2 (5 bases). CDR1 and CDR2 from the germline V gene are KGHSH and LQKENI. The CDR3 is 11 amino acids. Trimming took off 6 bases at V and 9 bases at J, with 8 bases between the two ends. The CDR3 reads CASSPGWELFF. CDR3 in DNA: TGTGCCAGCTCCCCGGGATGGGAGCTGTTTTTT. Together with reference TRBV18 and TRBJ2-2, the CDR3 gives the full variable domain: NAGVMQNPRHLVRRRGQEARLRCSPMKGHSHVYWYRQLPEEGLKFMVYLQKENIIDESGMPKERFSAEFPKEGPSILRIQQVVRGDSAAYFCASSPGWELFFGEGSRLTVL.

This rearrangement joins TRBV5-4 to TRBJ2-7; 7 bases align to TRBD1. The V gene's germline CDR1 is SGHNT and CDR2 YYREEE (reference sequence). Trimming cost V 4 bases and J 0 bases; bases outside gene matches: 10. The CDR3 spans 16 residues. CDR3 region: CASSRERGRSSYEQYF. The DNA of the CDR3 is TGTGCCAGCAGCCGAGAGAGGGGGCGAAGCTCCTACGAGCAGTACTTC.

The chain carries TRBV5-1 and TRBJ2-2; the match to TRBD2 covers 9 bases. In germline, CDR1 is SGHRS, CDR2 YFSETQ. With V trimmed by 3 bases and J by 7 bases, 10 bases remained unmatched. This CDR3 contains 16 residues. The CDR3 region is CASSSSPGREGGELFF. In DNA, the CDR3 is TGCGCCAGCAGCTCCTCCCCAGGGCGGGAGGGCGGGGAGCTGTTTTTT.

V gene TRBV5-6 combines with J gene TRBJ1-1, with 7 bases aligning to TRBD1. The length of the CDR3 is 13 residues. V dropped 4 bases and J dropped 5; count of bases not matched to a gene: 5. The V gene's germline CDR1 is SGHDT and CDR2 YYEEEE. The CDR3 coding sequence is TGTGCCAGCAGCCCTGGACAGGCAACTGAAGCTTTCTTT. This encodes CASSPGQATEAFF.

This clone was picked up one time. The V gene is TRBV6-1, the J gene TRBJ2-3; a weak D match, TRBD2 (5 bases). Germline V gives CDR1 MNHNS, CDR2 SASEGT. Trimming took off 8 bases at V and 1 base at J, with 10 bases between the two ends. The CDR3 spans 13 residues. CDR3 amino acids: CASEVEGTDTQYF. In nucleotides, the CDR3 is TGTGCCAGCGAGGTGGAGGGCACAGATACGCAGTATTTT.

The rearrangement uses TRBV29-1 and TRBJ2-2; no firm D call. Trimming cost V 4 bases and J 6 bases, with 9 bases left between them. This CDR3 has 12 amino acids. Germline CDR1 reads SQVTM; CDR2 reads ANQGSEA. CDR3 DNA: TGCAGCGTTGTGGTTACGGCCGGGGAGCTGTTTTTT. Residues: CSVVVTAGELFF.

This chain connects TRBV2 to TRBJ2-1; weak D call: TRBD2 (6 bases). Per germline, CDR1 SNHLY and CDR2 FYNNEI. V was trimmed by 1 base and J by 9 bases, leaving 16 bases between them. The CDR3 loop spans 15 amino acids. DNA for the CDR3: TGTGCCAGCAGTGAAGGGACGTCCAGGAGGGGTGAGCAGTTCTTC. Its translation: CASSEGTSRRGEQFF.

V usage is TRBV9 and J usage is TRBJ1-3; D possibly corresponds to TRBD1 (5 bases). The CDR3 sequence is 15 residues long. V dropped 0 bases and J dropped 0 bases, with 7 bases sitting between them. Germline CDR1 is SGDLS and CDR2 is YYNGEE. The CDR3: CASSVATDSGNTIYF. As DNA, the CDR3 is TGTGCCAGCAGCGTAGCGACAGACTCTGGAAACACCATATATTTT.

V is TRBV28 and J is TRBJ1-1; 7 bases are a match to TRBD1. Trimming cost V 5 bases and J 7 bases; bases outside gene matches: 10. CDR3 length: 14 amino acids. Germline lookup yields CDR1 MDHEN and CDR2 SYDVKM. CDR3 amino acids: CASSPAGTANEAFF. In nucleotides, the CDR3 is TGTGCCAGCAGTCCTGCTGGGACAGCTAATGAAGCTTTCTTT.

The rearrangement joins TRBV4-3 to TRBJ2-1, with TRBD1 matching over 7 bases. The CDR3 is made up of 15 amino acids. Germline lookup yields CDR1 LGHNA and CDR2 YSLEER. The trim removed 0 bases at V and 8 bases at J, leaving 7 bases unmatched. As DNA, the CDR3 is TGCGCCAGCAGCCAAGAAAGACAGGGCGAGGATGAGCAGTTCTTC. Protein product: CASSQERQGEDEQFF.

This clone was seen repeatedly, ten times or more. The chain recombines TRBV30 with TRBJ1-1, with a possible D match to TRBD1 (6 bases). Germline assignment: CDR1 GTSNPN and CDR2 SVGIG (reference sequence). Trimming shortened V by 7 bases and J by 6 bases, and 21 bases separated the two germline ends. The CDR3 covers 14 residues. CDR3 in DNA: TGTGCCTTCTCCAACGGACAGCGTGGGGCTGAAGCTTTCTTT. It encodes CAFSNGQRGAEAFF.

The chain couples TRBV5-4 to TRBJ2-1, with D possibly TRBD1 on 6 matching bases. In germline, CDR1 is SGHNT, CDR2 YYREEE (reference sequence). V lost 0 bases, J lost 7 bases, and 17 bases lay in between. CDR3 length equals 16 residues. CDR3 sequence reads: CASSLGPAQGWNEQFF. The CDR3 region has the DNA TGTGCCAGCAGCTTGGGGCCGGCCCAGGGGTGGAATGAGCAGTTCTTC.